Listed here are 23 T cell receptor beta chains from one sample, sequenced in a study of shared clonotypes between healthy human individuals. Measured with immunoSEQ multiplex PCR; TCRdb has only the in-frame clones, and not every one. The sample yields about 730,000 clones, 55% to 75% seen once. Sequencing was done on a sample of memory CD4+ T cells sorted from blood. The subset is: CD45RA-negative fraction. Receptors originate from a woman under 40 in good health.

Worth noting for this clone: Other DNA sequences in the same sample also yield this CDR3. V is TRBV30 and J is TRBJ1-2, with D unresolved. V was shortened by 0 bases and J by 4 bases, with 6 bases between the two germline ends. The germline V gene has CDR1 GTSNPN and CDR2 SVGIG (reference sequence). CDR3 length equals 12 residues. This chain's CDR3 is CAWSVGGYGYTF. The CDR3 DNA sequence: TGTGCCTGGAGTGTAGGCGGCTATGGCTACACCTTC.

The chain joins TRBV29-1 to TRBJ2-2, with D perhaps matching TRBD1 (6 bases). Trimming stripped 7 bases from V and 0 bases from J, with 12 bases between. Germline V CDR1 and CDR2: SQVTM, ANQGSEA. CDR3 length: 14 residues. The CDR3 DNA is TGCAGCGCCCTGGGACAAGCGAACACCGGGGAGCTGTTTTTT. Translation: CSALGQANTGELFF.

The J gene is TRBJ2-3, the V gene TRBV15; D possibly corresponds to TRBD1 (6 bases). Trimming took 6 bases from V and 2 from J, leaving 15 bases between them. Germline V lookup: CDR1 LNHNV, CDR2 YYDKDF (reference sequence). CDR3 length equals 15 residues. The CDR3 sequence is CATRPHRDNTDTQYF. CDR3 sequence (DNA): TGTGCCACCAGACCTCACCGGGACAACACAGATACGCAGTATTTT.

The chain joins TRBV5-1 to TRBJ1-1; possibly TRBD1 for D (6 bases). Per germline, CDR1 SGHRS and CDR2 YFSETQ. V was trimmed by 0 bases and J by 11 bases, leaving 14 bases between them. The CDR3 runs to 13 residues. CDR3 sequence: CASSLAGGGVAFF. The CDR3 nucleotides read TGCGCCAGCAGCTTGGCTGGGGGCGGGGTCGCTTTCTTT.

This clone was recorded many times. This chain uses TRBV19 with TRBJ1-5; TRBD1 matches 11 bases. The V segment lost 3 bases and the J segment 5 bases; nucleotides outside the gene matches: 12. Looked up from germline, CDR1 is LNHDA and CDR2 is SQIVND (reference sequence). The CDR3 totals 18 residues. The CDR3 reads CASSIPGGTGGSHQPQHF. Written as DNA, the CDR3 is TGTGCCAGTAGTATCCCGGGTGGGACAGGGGGTAGTCATCAGCCCCAGCATTTT.

This clone was counted once. The rearrangement joins TRBV2 to TRBJ1-4; 8 bases match TRBD1. With 10 bases clipped from V and 5 bases from J, the junction kept 6 bases outside the gene matches. The CDR3 is 13 residues long. The germline V gene has CDR1 SNHLY and CDR2 FYNNEI. The CDR3 DNA reads as TGTGCCACCGGGGGACAGGAAAATGAAAAACTGTTTTTT. Translated, it gives CATGGQENEKLFF.

V usage is TRBV7-8 and J usage is TRBJ2-1; a possible D gene is TRBD2 (6 bases). Deletions cut 0 bases from V and 0 bases from J, with 12 bases between. In germline, CDR1 is SGHVS, CDR2 FQNEAQ. The CDR3 has 17 amino acids. CDR3 sequence reads: CASSLASSGLSYNEQFF. DNA of the CDR3: TGTGCCAGCAGCTTAGCAAGTAGCGGCCTCTCCTACAATGAGCAGTTCTTC.

This clone was picked up a small number of times. The chain combines TRBV4-2 with TRBJ2-1; 7 nucleotides align to TRBD2. The ends lost 4 bases at V and 0 bases at J; junction bases unmatched: 9. Looked up from germline, CDR1 is LGHNA and CDR2 is YNFKEQ. The CDR3 is 17 residues long. In DNA form, the CDR3 reads TGTGCCAGCAGCCCGACAGCTAGCGGAAGCTCCTACAATGAGCAGTTCTTC. Its protein is CASSPTASGSSYNEQFF.

A single count supports this clone. The gene calls are TRBV19 and TRBJ2-5; 11 bases agree with TRBD1. Germline V gives CDR1 LNHDA, CDR2 SQIVND (reference sequence). The CDR3 spans 14 residues. The ends lost 5 bases at V and 10 bases at J; junction bases unmatched: 9. The CDR3 DNA sequence: TGTGCCAGTAGTGGGGGACAGGGGGAGTTTATCCAGTACTTC. The encoded protein is CASSGGQGEFIQYF.

About this clone itself: Additional DNA sequences in this sample encode the identical CDR3. In DNA form, the CDR3 reads TGCGCCAGCAGCTTGGAGGGGGATACGCAGTATTTT. Protein sequence: CASSLEGDTQYF. The V call is TRBV5-1, the J call TRBJ2-3; possibly TRBD1 for D (5 bases). The CDR3 runs to 12 residues. Germline CDR1 reads SGHRS; CDR2 reads YFSETQ. V gave up 0 bases and J gave up 6 bases, with 5 bases separating them.

There are a few counts of this clone. J is TRBJ2-2 and V is TRBV7-6; D is possibly TRBD2 (5 bases). The germline V gene has CDR1 SGHVS and CDR2 FNYEAQ. V was cut by 4 bases and J by 8 bases, with 17 bases left in between. The CDR3 spans 15 residues. CDR3 loop: CASSSLAQARGELFF. DNA for the CDR3: TGTGCCAGCAGCTCCCTAGCCCAGGCGCGAGGGGAGCTGTTTTTT.

This clone appeared once. CDR3: CSAFPGGLAFF. DNA for the CDR3: TGCAGTGCCTTCCCAGGGGGCCTCGCTTTCTTT. The V call is TRBV20-1, the J call TRBJ1-1; TRBD1 matches 8 bases. With 6 bases clipped from V and 11 bases from J, the junction kept 8 bases outside the gene matches. Germline V gene sequence: CDR1 DFQATT, CDR2 SNEGSKA (reference sequence). The CDR3 runs 11 residues.

Points on this clone: This sample includes further DNA sequences coding for the same CDR3. CDR3 DNA: TGTGCCAGCAGCTCACAGGGGGCTGGAAACACCATATATTTT. It encodes CASSSQGAGNTIYF. The chain joins TRBV7-8 to TRBJ1-3, with 8 bases identical to TRBD1. The germline V gene has CDR1 SGHVS and CDR2 FQNEAQ. The CDR3 is made up of 14 amino acids. The J segment lost 2 bases and the V segment lost 4 bases, leaving 1 base of the junction unmatched.

V gene TRBV4-1 combines with J gene TRBJ2-1, with TRBD2 matching 10 bases. Germline trimming cut 3 bases from V and 4 bases from J; bases unmatched to any gene: 3. The CDR3 contains 15 residues. CDR1 and CDR2 from the germline V gene are MGHRA and YSYEKL. CDR3 bases: TGCGCCAGCAGCCAGGGACTAGCGTTGTACAATGAGCAGTTCTTC. Translation gives CASSQGLALYNEQFF.

The chain employs TRBV7-3 and TRBJ2-3, with D perhaps matching TRBD1 or TRBD2 (5 bases each). Per the germline V gene, CDR1 is SGHTA and CDR2 is FQGTGA. The CDR3 is made up of 13 amino acids. Between the trimmed V and J ends, which lost 5 bases and 4 bases, there was a span of 10 bases. The CDR3 DNA reads TGTGCCAGCAGCGGGGGTCCCCCAGATACGCAGTATTTT. It yields the protein CASSGGPPDTQYF. Looking up the rest from reference TRBV7-3 and TRBJ2-3 gives the full variable domain: GAGVSQTPSNKVTEKGKYVELRCDPISGHTALYWYRQSLGQGPEFLIYFQGTGAADDSGLPNDRFFAVRPEGSVSTLKIQRTERGDSAVYLCASSGGPPDTQYFGPGTRLTVL.

V usage is TRBV5-1 and J usage is TRBJ2-2, with 11 bases identical to TRBD2. J gave up 2 bases and V 4 bases, and 4 bases lay outside the gene matches. The CDR3 is made up of 16 amino acids. Germline V gives CDR1 SGHRS, CDR2 YFSETQ. CDR3 coding DNA: TGCGCCAGCAGCCCGGGGACTAGCGGAAACACCGGGGAGCTGTTTTTT. This codes for CASSPGTSGNTGELFF.

This clone showed up just once. V and J are TRBV6-5 and TRBJ2-1; maybe TRBD1 (5 bases). The CDR3 consists of 13 residues. Deletions cut 4 bases from V and 8 bases from J, with 12 bases between. Germline V gene lookup returns CDR1 MNHEY and CDR2 SVGAGI. CDR3 in DNA: TGTGCCAGCAGTTCCCAGGGTGTGCATGAGCAGTTCTTC. Translation gives CASSSQGVHEQFF.

V gene TRBV30 combines with J gene TRBJ2-4, with D possibly TRBD2 on 5 matching bases. This CDR3 contains 15 residues. V lost 1 base to trimming and J lost 2 bases, with 12 bases between them. The germline CDR1 and CDR2 sequences are GTSNPN and SVGIG (reference sequence). The CDR3 region is CAWSGGLGTKNIQYF. CDR3 bases: TGTGCCTGGAGTGGAGGGCTTGGGACCAAAAACATTCAGTACTTC. Complete variable domain (other parts from reference TRBV30 and TRBJ2-4): SQTIHQWPATLVQPVGSPLSLECTVEGTSNPNLYWYRQAAGRGLQLLFYSVGIGQISSEVPQNLSASRPQDRQFILSSKKLLLSDSGFYLCAWSGGLGTKNIQYFGAGTRLSVL.

This chain connects TRBV6-1 to TRBJ2-7, with 7 bases fitting TRBD1. With V trimmed by 11 bases and J by 2 bases, 12 bases remained unmatched. The CDR3 covers 14 residues. In germline, CDR1 is MNHNS, CDR2 SASEGT. CDR3 sequence: CALETGTATYEQYF. The CDR3 nucleotides are TGTGCCTTAGAGACCGGGACAGCAACCTACGAGCAGTACTTC.

This clone was counted many times. The chain couples TRBV10-3 to TRBJ1-5; a weak D match, TRBD1 (5 bases). Germline CDR1 ENHRY, CDR2 SYGVKD. This CDR3 is 15 amino acids long. Trimming took 0 bases from V and 4 from J, leaving 10 bases between them. In nucleotides, the CDR3 is TGTGCCATCAGTGAGTCAGGGGACGTTAATCAGCCCCAGCATTTT. The encoded protein is CAISESGDVNQPQHF.

The sample holds a few counts of this clone. The gene calls are TRBV28 and TRBJ2-5; D not resolved. The V gene's germline CDR1 is MDHEN and CDR2 SYDVKM. Trimming removed 6 bases at V and 9 bases at J, with 11 bases between. This CDR3 has 11 residues. CDR3 amino acids: CASSGSRAQYF. The CDR3 DNA is TGTGCCAGCAGCGGGTCAAGGGCCCAGTACTTC. Drawing the rest from reference TRBV28 and TRBJ2-5, the complete variable domain is DVKVTQSSRYLVKRTGEKVFLECVQDMDHENMFWYRQDPGLGLRLIYFSYDVKMKEKGDIPEGYSVSREKKERFSLILESASTNQTSMYLCASSGSRAQYFGPGTRLLVL.

CDR3 sequence: CASSPPGGGYTF. CDR3 nucleotide sequence: TGTGCCAGCAGTCCCCCCGGGGGCGGCTACACCTTC. The V call is TRBV27, the J call TRBJ1-2; possible D gene TRBD1, 6 bases. Trimming pared 5 bases from V and 8 bases from J, leaving 12 bases between. Germline V gene sequence: CDR1 MNHEY, CDR2 SMNVEV (reference sequence). The CDR3 has 12 amino acids.

This sequence joins TRBV27 and TRBJ1-2, with TRBD1 matching 9 bases. Losses at the gene ends were 6 bases for V and 7 bases for J; bases not matched to a gene: 9. Per the germline V gene, CDR1 is MNHEY and CDR2 is SMNVEV (reference sequence). The CDR3 loop spans 14 amino acids. The CDR3 DNA reads as TGTGCCAGCAGGATGACAGGGGGAAGGACTGGCTACACCTTC. As protein: CASRMTGGRTGYTF.